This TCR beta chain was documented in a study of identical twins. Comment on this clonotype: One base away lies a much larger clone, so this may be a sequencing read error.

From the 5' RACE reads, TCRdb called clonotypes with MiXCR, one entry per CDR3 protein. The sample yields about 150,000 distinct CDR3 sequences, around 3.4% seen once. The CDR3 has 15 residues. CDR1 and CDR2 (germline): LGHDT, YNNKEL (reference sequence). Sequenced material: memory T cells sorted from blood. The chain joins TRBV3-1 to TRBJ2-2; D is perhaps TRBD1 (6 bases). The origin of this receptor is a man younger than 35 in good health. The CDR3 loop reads CASRQAGANTGELFF. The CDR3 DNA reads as TGTGCCAGCAGACAAGCAGGGGCGAACACCGGGGAGCTGTTTTTT.